The clone carrying this T cell receptor beta chain turned up a few times. As yet, its antigen is unknown. V lost 0 bases to trimming and J lost 6 bases; unmatched junction nucleotides: 6. Germline CDR1 reads SGDLS; CDR2 reads YYNGEE. This CDR3 spans 15 amino acids. Sequenced material consisted of expressed TCRB transcripts (all of the isolated RNA was reverse transcribed). Clones were sequenced by immunoSEQ multiplex PCR, and TCRdb holds only the in-frame ones, with some missing. The data hold about 260,000 clones, with approximately 20% observed a single time. The data were obtained in a study of beta chain features in type 1 diabetes. Study outcomes and limitations: All four CD4+ subsets of Type 1 diabetes patients contained TCRB CDR3s that were moderately but significantly shorter.

This chain uses TRBV9 with TRBJ2-7, with TRBD2 matching 10 bases. Sequencing was done on a sample of naive CD4+ T cells from blood. The clonotype was recovered from a woman in her thirties or forties with type 1 diabetes. The CDR3 nucleotides read TGTGCCAGCAGCGTAGAGCTAGCGGGAGAGGGCGAGCAGTACTTC. Amino acid sequence: CASSVELAGEGEQYF.